The clone carrying this T cell receptor beta chain was seen ten or more times. Its antigen is as yet unknown. This sample is drawn from a study of molecular identifiers for immune sequencing clone quantification. Study summary: RNA, taken in replicates from about 20,000 or 100,000 naive CD8 cells, was split five ways, with four sequenced. Study results and limitations: Over 99% of effector molecules, but under 1% in naive cells, were held by clones with more than 20 RNA copies.

The CDR3 is 12 residues long. Per germline, CDR1 GTSNPN and CDR2 SVGIG (reference sequence). Trimming removed 7 bases at V and 0 bases at J, with 9 bases between. For naive CD8 T cells, sorting used the CD8+CD4-CCR7+CD45RA+ phenotype. Bulk TCR library preparation followed previously described methods with listed TCR primers. Via MiXCR, TCRdb re-called the PCR reads, giving one row per CDR3 protein. The table has 490,000 or so distinct CDR3 sequences, over 20% seen once. Sequenced material: naive CD8+ T cells from blood, with Jurkat cell RNA spiked in. Subset meaning: FACS-sorted CD8+CD4-CCR7+CD45RA+ naive T cells. The chain joins TRBV30 to TRBJ1-1; D gene uncertain. This receptor was identified in a human donor in good health. Some libraries in this study had Jurkat cell RNA spiked in. CDR3 in DNA: TGTGCCTATAAGAATATGAACACTGAAGCTTTCTTT. It translates to CAYKNMNTEAFF.